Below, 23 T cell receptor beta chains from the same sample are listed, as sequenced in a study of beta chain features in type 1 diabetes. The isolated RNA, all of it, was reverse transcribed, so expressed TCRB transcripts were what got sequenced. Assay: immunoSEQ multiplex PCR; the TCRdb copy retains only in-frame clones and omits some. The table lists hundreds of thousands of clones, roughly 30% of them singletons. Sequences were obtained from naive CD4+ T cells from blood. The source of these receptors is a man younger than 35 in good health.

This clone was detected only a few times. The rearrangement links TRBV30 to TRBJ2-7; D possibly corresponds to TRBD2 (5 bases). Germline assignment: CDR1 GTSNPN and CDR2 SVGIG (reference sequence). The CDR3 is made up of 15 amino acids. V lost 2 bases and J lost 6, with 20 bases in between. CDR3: CAWSPSIRGSSEQYF. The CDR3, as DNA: TGTGCCTGGAGTCCTTCGATACGGGGTTCGTCCGAGCAGTACTTC.

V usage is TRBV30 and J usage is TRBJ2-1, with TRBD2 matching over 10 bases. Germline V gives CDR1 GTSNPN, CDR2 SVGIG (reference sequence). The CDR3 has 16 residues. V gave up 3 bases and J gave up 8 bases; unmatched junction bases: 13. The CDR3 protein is CAWSVGLADLRDEQFF. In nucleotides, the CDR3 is TGTGCCTGGAGCGTCGGACTAGCGGACCTTCGGGATGAGCAGTTCTTC.

CDR3 residues: CASSLRDRTYEQYF. CDR3 sequence (DNA): TGTGCCAGCAGCTTGAGGGACAGGACCTACGAGCAGTACTTC. V usage is TRBV5-4 and J usage is TRBJ2-7; 8 bases fit TRBD1. With 1 base clipped from V and 2 bases from J, the junction kept 2 bases outside the gene matches. The CDR3 is 14 amino acids. The germline V gene has CDR1 SGHNT and CDR2 YYREEE (reference sequence).

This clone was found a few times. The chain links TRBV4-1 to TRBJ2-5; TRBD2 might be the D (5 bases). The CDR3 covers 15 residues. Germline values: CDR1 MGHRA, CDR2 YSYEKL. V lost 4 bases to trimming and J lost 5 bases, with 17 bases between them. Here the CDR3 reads CASSRADEGRETQYF. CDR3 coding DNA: TGCGCCAGCAGCCGGGCCGACGAGGGCCGGGAGACCCAGTACTTC.

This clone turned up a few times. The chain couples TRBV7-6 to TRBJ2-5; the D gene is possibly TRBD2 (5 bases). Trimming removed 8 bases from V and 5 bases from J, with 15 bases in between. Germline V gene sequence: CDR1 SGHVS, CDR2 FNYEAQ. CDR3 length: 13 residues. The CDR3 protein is CASGPRVMETQYF. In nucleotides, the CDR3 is TGTGCCAGCGGCCCGAGGGTTATGGAGACCCAGTACTTC.

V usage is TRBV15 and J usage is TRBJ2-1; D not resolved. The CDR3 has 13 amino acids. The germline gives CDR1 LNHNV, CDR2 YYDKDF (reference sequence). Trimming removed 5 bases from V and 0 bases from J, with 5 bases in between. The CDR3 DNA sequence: TGTGCCACCAGCGTAAGCTCCTACAATGAGCAGTTCTTC. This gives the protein CATSVSSYNEQFF.

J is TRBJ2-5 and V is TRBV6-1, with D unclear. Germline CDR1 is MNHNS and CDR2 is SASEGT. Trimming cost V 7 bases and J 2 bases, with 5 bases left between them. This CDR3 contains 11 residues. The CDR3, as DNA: TGTGCCAGCAACGGGCAAGAGACCCAGTACTTC. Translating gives CASNGQETQYF.

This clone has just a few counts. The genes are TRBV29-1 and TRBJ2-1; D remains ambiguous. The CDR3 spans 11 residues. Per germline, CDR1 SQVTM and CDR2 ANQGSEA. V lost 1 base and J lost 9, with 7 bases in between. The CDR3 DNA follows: TGCAGCGTTGAAGGAGAAGGTGAGCAGTTCTTC. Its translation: CSVEGEGEQFF.

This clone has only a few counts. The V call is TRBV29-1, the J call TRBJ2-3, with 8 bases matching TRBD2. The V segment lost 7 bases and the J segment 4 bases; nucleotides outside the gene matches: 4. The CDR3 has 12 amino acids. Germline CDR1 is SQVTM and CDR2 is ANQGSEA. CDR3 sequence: CSGRGGPDTQYF. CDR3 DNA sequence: TGCAGCGGCCGGGGGGGCCCAGATACGCAGTATTTT.

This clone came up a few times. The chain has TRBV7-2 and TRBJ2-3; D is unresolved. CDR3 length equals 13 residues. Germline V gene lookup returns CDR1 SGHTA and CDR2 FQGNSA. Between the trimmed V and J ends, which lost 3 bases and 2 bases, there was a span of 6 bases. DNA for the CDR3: TGTGCCAGCAGCTTCCTATACACAGATACGCAGTATTTT. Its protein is CASSFLYTDTQYF. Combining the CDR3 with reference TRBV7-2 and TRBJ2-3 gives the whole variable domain GAGVSQSPSNKVTEKGKDVELRCDPISGHTALYWYRQSLGQGLEFLIYFQGNSAPDKSGLPSDRFSAERTGGSVSTLTIQRTQQEDSAVYLCASSFLYTDTQYFGPGTRLTVL.

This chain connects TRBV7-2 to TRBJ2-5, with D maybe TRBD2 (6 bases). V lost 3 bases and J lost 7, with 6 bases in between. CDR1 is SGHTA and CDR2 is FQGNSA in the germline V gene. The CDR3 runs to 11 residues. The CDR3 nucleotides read TGTGCCAGCAGCTTCGGGGGGACCCAGTACTTC. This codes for CASSFGGTQYF.

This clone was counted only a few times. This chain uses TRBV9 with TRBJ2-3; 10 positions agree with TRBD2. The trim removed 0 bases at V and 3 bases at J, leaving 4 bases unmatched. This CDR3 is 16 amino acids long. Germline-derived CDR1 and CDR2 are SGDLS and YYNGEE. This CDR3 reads CASSVGASGSTDTQYF. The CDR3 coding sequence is TGTGCCAGCAGCGTAGGGGCTAGCGGGAGTACAGATACGCAGTATTTT.

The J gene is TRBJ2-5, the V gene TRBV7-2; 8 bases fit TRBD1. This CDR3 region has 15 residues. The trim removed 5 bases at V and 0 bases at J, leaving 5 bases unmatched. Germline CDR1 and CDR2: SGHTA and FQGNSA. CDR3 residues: CASSPRTGHQETQYF. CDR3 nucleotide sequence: TGTGCCAGCAGCCCGAGGACAGGGCACCAAGAGACCCAGTACTTC.

CDR3 sequence: CSAFDGTLSYGYTF. As DNA, the CDR3 is TGCAGCGCCTTCGATGGAACTCTATCCTATGGCTACACCTTC. The rearrangement joins TRBV29-1 to TRBJ1-2; D not certain. Germline V lookup: CDR1 SQVTM, CDR2 ANQGSEA. The CDR3 is 14 residues long. The V end was cut by 7 bases, the J end by 4 bases, with 19 bases between.

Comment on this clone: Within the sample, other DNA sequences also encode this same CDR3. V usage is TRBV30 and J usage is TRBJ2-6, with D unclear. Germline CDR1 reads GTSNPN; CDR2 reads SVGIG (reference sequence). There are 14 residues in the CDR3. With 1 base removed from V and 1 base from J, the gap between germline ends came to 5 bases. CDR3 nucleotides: TGTGCCTGGAGTGGTGGTTCTGGGGCCAACGTCCTGACTTTC. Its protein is CAWSGGSGANVLTF.

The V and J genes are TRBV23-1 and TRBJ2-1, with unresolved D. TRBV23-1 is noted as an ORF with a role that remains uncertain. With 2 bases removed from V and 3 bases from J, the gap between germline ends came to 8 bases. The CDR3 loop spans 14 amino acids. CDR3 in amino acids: CASSQRMSYNEQFF. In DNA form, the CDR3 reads TGCGCCAGCAGTCAAAGGATGAGCTACAATGAGCAGTTCTTC.

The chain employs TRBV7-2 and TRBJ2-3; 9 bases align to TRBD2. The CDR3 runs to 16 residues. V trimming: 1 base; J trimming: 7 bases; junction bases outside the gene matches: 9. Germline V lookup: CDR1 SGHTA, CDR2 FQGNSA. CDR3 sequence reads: CASSLVAGEAWHTQYF. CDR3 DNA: TGTGCCAGCAGCTTAGTAGCGGGAGAGGCCTGGCATACGCAGTATTTT.

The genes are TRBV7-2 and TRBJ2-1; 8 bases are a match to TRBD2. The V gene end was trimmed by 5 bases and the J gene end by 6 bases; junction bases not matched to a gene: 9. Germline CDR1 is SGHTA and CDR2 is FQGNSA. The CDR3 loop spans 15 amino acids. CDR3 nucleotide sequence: TGTGCCAGCAGCCCTCTTAGCGGGGCCCTCAATGAGCAGTTCTTC. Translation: CASSPLSGALNEQFF. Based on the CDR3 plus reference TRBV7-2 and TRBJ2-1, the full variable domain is GAGVSQSPSNKVTEKGKDVELRCDPISGHTALYWYRQSLGQGLEFLIYFQGNSAPDKSGLPSDRFSAERTGGSVSTLTIQRTQQEDSAVYLCASSPLSGALNEQFFGPGTRLTVL.

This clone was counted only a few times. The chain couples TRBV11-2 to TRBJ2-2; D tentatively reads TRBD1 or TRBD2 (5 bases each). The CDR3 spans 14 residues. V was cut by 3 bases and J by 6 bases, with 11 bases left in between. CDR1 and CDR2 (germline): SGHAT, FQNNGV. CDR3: CASSFFRGAGELFF. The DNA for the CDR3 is TGTGCCAGCAGCTTCTTCCGAGGGGCCGGGGAGCTGTTTTTT.

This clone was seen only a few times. The DNA for the CDR3 is TGTGCCAGCAGCCCCGGGGTAGCAGCTAGCACAGATACGCAGTATTTT. It translates to CASSPGVAASTDTQYF. J is TRBJ2-3 and V is TRBV14, with D possibly matching TRBD2 (5 bases). The CDR3 loop spans 16 amino acids. Germline CDR1 and CDR2: SGHDN and FVKESK. The V gene lost 4 bases and the J gene lost 0 bases, with 14 bases spanning the gap. Variable domain in full (rest from reference TRBV14 and TRBJ2-3): EAGVTQFPSHSVIEKGQTVTLRCDPISGHDNLYWYRRVMGKEIKFLLHFVKESKQDESGMPNNRFLAERTGGTYSTLKVQPAELEDSGVYFCASSPGVAASTDTQYFGPGTRLTVL.

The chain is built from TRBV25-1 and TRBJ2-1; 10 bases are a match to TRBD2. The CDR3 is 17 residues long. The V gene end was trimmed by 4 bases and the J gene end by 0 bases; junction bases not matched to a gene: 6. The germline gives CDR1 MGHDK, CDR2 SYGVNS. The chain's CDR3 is CASSVGTSVDSYNEQFF. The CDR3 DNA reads TGTGCCAGCAGTGTTGGGACTAGCGTAGACTCCTACAATGAGCAGTTCTTC.

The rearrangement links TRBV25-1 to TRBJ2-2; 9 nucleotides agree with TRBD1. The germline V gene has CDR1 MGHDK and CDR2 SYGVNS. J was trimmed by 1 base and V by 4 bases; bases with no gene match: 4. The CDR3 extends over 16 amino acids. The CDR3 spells CASSGGTGRNTGELFF. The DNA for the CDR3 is TGTGCCAGCAGTGGCGGGACAGGGAGGAACACCGGGGAGCTGTTTTTT.

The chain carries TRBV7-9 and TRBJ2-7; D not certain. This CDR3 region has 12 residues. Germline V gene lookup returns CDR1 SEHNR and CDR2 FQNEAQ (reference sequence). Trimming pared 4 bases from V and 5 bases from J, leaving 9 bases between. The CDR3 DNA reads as TGTGCCAGCAGCTGGTCCCGGGACGAGCAGTACTTC. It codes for CASSWSRDEQYF.